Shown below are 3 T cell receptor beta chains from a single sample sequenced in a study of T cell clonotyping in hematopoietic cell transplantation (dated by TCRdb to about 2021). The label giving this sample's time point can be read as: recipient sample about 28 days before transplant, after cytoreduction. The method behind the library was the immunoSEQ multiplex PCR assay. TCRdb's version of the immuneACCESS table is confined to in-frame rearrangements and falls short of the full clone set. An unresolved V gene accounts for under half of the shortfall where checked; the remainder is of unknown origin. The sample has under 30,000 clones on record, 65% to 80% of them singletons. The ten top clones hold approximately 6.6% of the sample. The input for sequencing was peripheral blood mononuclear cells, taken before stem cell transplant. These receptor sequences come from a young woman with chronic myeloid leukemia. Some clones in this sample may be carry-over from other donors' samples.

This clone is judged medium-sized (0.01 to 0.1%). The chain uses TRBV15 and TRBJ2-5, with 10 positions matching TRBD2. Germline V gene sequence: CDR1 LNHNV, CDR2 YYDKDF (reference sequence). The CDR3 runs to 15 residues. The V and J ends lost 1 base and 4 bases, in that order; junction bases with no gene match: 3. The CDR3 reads CATSRAAGGLETQYF. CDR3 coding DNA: TGTGCCACCAGCAGAGCAGCGGGGGGGTTAGAGACCCAGTACTTC.

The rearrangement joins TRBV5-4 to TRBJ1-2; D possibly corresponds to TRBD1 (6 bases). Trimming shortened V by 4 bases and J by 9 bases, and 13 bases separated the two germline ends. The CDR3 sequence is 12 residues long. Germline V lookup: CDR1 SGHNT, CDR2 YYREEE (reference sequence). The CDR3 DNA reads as TGTGCCAGCAGCCCCGGAACAGGGAGCTACACCTTC. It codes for CASSPGTGSYTF. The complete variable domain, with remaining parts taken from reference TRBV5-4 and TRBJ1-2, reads ETGVTQSPTHLIKTRGQQVTLRCSSQSGHNTVSWYQQALGQGPQFIFQYYREEENGRGNFPPRFSGLQFPNYSSELNVNALELDDSALYLCASSPGTGSYTFGSGTRLTVV.

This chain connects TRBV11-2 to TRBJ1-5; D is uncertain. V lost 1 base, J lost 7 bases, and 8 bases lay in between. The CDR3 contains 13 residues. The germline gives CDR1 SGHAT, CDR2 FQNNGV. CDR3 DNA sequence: TGTGCCAGCAGCTTAGGTCTATCGCAGCCCCAGCATTTT. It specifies CASSLGLSQPQHF.